Included here is one TCR beta chain sequence, with context. Its antigen target is currently unknown. No base quality information exists; no much larger clone differs at one position. This sample was included in a study of T cell repertoires in cytomegalovirus infection (dated by TCRdb to about 2019). As for the study more broadly: The peptide stimulations were aimed at well-studied HLA-B-restricted epitopes as well as recently identified HLA-C-restricted CMV epitopes, whose presentation resists viral immunomodulation. Because public TCR beta signatures pointed to carriage of CMV infection together with the matching HLA type, the HLA type of each donor mattered for the analysis. Results and caveats for the whole study, not just this receptor: In the ex vivo response, HLA-C-restricted CMV-specific TCR beta clonotypes were dominant, and in two of eight donors the single most frequent clonotype came from this HLA-C-restricted group. Carriers of CMV infection plus the relevant HLA type were discriminated by the cumulative frequency of public TCR beta family members in the study cohort and in an independent roughly 400-donor cohort.

The V and J ends are trimmed by 10 bases and 5 bases, leaving 17 bases between them. CDR1 and CDR2, per the germline V gene (reference sequence), are LNHDA and SQIVND. Including cysteine and phenylalanine, the CDR3 has 13 amino acids. Only CDR3 DNA is held: 39 bases, read in frame from base 1. Sequencing used an Illumina HiSeq 1500. The public reads were run again by TCRdb, first through fastp at Q25 and then through MiXCR, and only productive beta chains were kept. Identical CDR3 proteins give one entry, which carries the most common genes and DNA. This sample holds 250,000 to 300,000 distinct CDR3 sequences; less than 25% were observed only once. The ten largest make up 15% to 20% of the sample. What the treatment or condition label conveys for this sample: in vitro stimulation with specific CMV peptide epitopes to enrich CMV-specific T cells.

The material sequenced was cultured PBMCs, taken from culture after CMV antigen stimulation. This receptor was identified in a human donor in good health (CMV status not recorded). Some clones in this sample may be carry-over from other donors' samples. This receptor chain uses TRBV19 and TRBJ1-2; there is no confident call for the D gene. The sequence in DNA is TGTGCCACGGCCCTGGAGGTAGGGTATGGCTACACCTTC. It translates as CATALEVGYGYTF.